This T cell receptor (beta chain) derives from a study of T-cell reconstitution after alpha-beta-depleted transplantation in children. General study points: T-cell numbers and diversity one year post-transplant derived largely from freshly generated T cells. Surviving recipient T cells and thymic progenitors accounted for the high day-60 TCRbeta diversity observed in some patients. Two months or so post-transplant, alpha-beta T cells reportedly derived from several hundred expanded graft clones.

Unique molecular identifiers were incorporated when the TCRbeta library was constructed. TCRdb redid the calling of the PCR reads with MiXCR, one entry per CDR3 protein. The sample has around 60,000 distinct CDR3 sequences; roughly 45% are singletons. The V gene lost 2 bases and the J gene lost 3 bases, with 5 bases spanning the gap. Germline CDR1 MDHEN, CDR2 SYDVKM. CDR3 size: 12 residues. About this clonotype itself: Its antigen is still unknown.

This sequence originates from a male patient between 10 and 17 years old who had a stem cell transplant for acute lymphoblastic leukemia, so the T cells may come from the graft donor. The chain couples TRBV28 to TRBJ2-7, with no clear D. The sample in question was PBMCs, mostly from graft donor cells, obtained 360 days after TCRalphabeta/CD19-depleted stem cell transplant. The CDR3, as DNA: TGTGCCAGCAGTTTACTTGACTACGAGCAGTACTTC. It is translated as CASSLLDYEQYF.